Reported below is one T cell receptor (beta chain). Its antigen is still unknown. Within one base of it there is no much larger clone, and no base qualities were kept. The library was built by means of the immunoSEQ multiplex PCR assay. Imported from immuneACCESS, the table was reduced by TCRdb to in-frame sequences with V and J called. These copies leave out some clones; in studies compared against another copy, an unresolved V gene accounts for under half, and the cause of the remainder is not known. The sample table holds approximately 100,000 clones, of which about 90% were seen once. Approximately 1.5% of the sample goes to the ten largest clones. Counted from cysteine to phenylalanine, this CDR3 has 11 amino acids. Just the 33-base CDR3 DNA is kept, in frame starting at base 1. The germline V gene supplies CDR1 SGHDT and CDR2 YYEEEE. Trimming at the junction amounts to 4 bases on V and 3 bases on J, and the germline ends lie 5 bases apart.

The sample is drawn from a study of T cell changes during pregnancy in multiple sclerosis (dated 2019 in TCRdb). A note on the overall study: Changes in the T cell repertoire over the course of pregnancy were examined in this study in women with multiple sclerosis.

The TCR originated in a female donor with multiple sclerosis, enrolled in a pregnancy study. The sample was peripheral blood, taken before pregnancy. The rearrangement combines TRBV5-6 with TRBJ2-7; the D gene is unclear. The nucleotide sequence is given as TGTGCCAGCAGCAGGAGCTACGAGCAGTACTTC. Its protein reads: CASSRSYEQYF.